A single sample gave rise to the 27 T cell receptor beta chains below, sequenced in a study of shared T cell receptors in the human thymus. The assay was immunoSEQ multiplex PCR, and TCRdb's table has in-frame clones only and misses some. The sample carries 600,000 or so clones, 70% to 90% recorded once. Separately, the same data were catalogued under a study of human thymus T cells.

Sequenced material: thymocytes. These receptors came from a boy under two years old with a congenital heart defect.

V gene TRBV14 combines with J gene TRBJ2-7, with D tentatively TRBD2 (5 bases). CDR1 is SGHDN and CDR2 is FVKESK in the germline V gene. V was shortened by 4 bases and J by 2 bases, with 12 bases between the two germline ends. The CDR3 runs to 14 residues. CDR3 loop: CASSPYGDPYEQYF. In nucleotides, the CDR3 is TGTGCCAGCAGCCCATACGGGGATCCCTACGAGCAGTACTTC.

The chain has TRBV4-1 and TRBJ2-7, with D maybe TRBD1 (6 bases). CDR1 and CDR2 from the germline V gene are MGHRA and YSYEKL. V was clipped by 0 bases and J by 6 bases, with 12 bases between them. The CDR3 is 14 residues long. As DNA, the CDR3 is TGCGCCAGCAGCCAAGAAGTACAGGGCTGCGAGCAGTACTTC. This sequence encodes CASSQEVQGCEQYF.

Remarks on this clone: The junction departs from the called germline gene at one end, perhaps through a read error. This chain connects TRBV7-6 to TRBJ2-4; 10 positions match TRBD2. Germline CDR1 SGHVS, CDR2 FNYEAQ. This CDR3 region has 12 residues. Here the CDR3 DNA reads TGTGCCAGCAGCGCAGGGTGTGGACTAGCGGCTTTC. Its protein product is CASSAGCGLAAF.

The J gene is TRBJ2-7, the V gene TRBV4-3, with 8 nucleotides matching TRBD1. Germline-derived CDR1 and CDR2 are LGHNA and YSLEER. This CDR3 has 14 residues. V lost 1 base to trimming and J lost 2 bases; unmatched junction nucleotides: 1. The CDR3 sequence: CASSQVRGPYEQYF. DNA for the CDR3: TGCGCCAGCAGCCAAGTCAGGGGGCCCTACGAGCAGTACTTC.

This chain connects TRBV6-1 to TRBJ1-1; D gene unclear. Germline CDR1 and CDR2: MNHNS and SASEGT. The V gene lost 7 bases and the J gene lost 1 base, with 10 bases spanning the gap. This CDR3 has 13 amino acids. The CDR3, as DNA: TGTGCCAGCACCCCCCCCTGGAACACTGAAGCTTTCTTT. Protein sequence: CASTPPWNTEAFF.

V is TRBV4-1 and J is TRBJ2-7; 13 positions match TRBD2. V was clipped by 5 bases and J by 5 bases; unmatched bases: 9. Germline V gene data show CDR1 as MGHRA and CDR2 as YSYEKL. The CDR3 consists of 16 residues. CDR3 DNA sequence: TGCGCCAGCAGCGACAATACTAGCGGGAGGGCCCACGAGCAGTACTTC. Translation gives CASSDNTSGRAHEQYF.

The genes are TRBV14 and TRBJ1-2, with a possible D match to TRBD1 (6 bases). Germline CDR1 and CDR2: SGHDN and FVKESK. V gave up 6 bases and J gave up 3 bases, with 11 bases separating them. CDR3 length equals 13 residues. The CDR3 DNA reads TGTGCCAGCAGTCCGAGACAGGACTATGGCTACACCTTC. It codes for CASSPRQDYGYTF.

The chain links TRBV2 to TRBJ1-1; D perhaps matches TRBD1 (6 bases). The CDR3 contains 12 residues. The V gene's germline CDR1 is SNHLY and CDR2 FYNNEI. Trimming removed 8 bases from V and 5 bases from J, with 12 bases in between. The DNA of the CDR3 is TGTGCCAGCTGGCAGGGGTGGACTGAAGCTTTCTTT. As protein: CASWQGWTEAFF. Together with reference TRBV2 and TRBJ1-1, the CDR3 gives the full variable domain: EPEVTQTPSHQVTQMGQEVILRCVPISNHLYFYWYRQILGQKVEFLVSFYNNEISEKSEIFDDQFSVERPDGSNFTLKIRSTKLEDSAMYFCASWQGWTEAFFGQGTRLTVV.

This clone was counted a single time. The chain couples TRBV27 to TRBJ1-2, with 7 bases aligning to TRBD1. The CDR3 consists of 14 residues. Unmatched junction bases numbered 8, after V lost 1 base and J lost 9 bases. In germline, CDR1 is MNHEY, CDR2 SMNVEV (reference sequence). In nucleotides, the CDR3 is TGTGCCAGCAGTTTATGGGGGGACAGACAACGCTACACCTTC. It translates to CASSLWGDRQRYTF.

The rearrangement links TRBV19 to TRBJ2-5, with a tentative D call TRBD1 (5 bases). The germline V gene has CDR1 LNHDA and CDR2 SQIVND (reference sequence). This CDR3 contains 15 residues. Between the trimmed V and J ends, which lost 1 base and 1 base, there was a span of 10 bases. This CDR3 is CASSIGAGPQETQYF. The DNA of the CDR3 is TGTGCCAGTAGTATAGGAGCAGGGCCCCAAGAGACCCAGTACTTC.

J is TRBJ1-1 and V is TRBV7-2; D not certain. Trimming removed 3 bases at V and 4 bases at J, with 9 bases between. The germline gives CDR1 SGHTA, CDR2 FQGNSA. The CDR3 is made up of 13 amino acids. As DNA, the CDR3 is TGTGCCAGCAGCTTCGGGGTTAGCACTGAAGCTTTCTTT. Translation gives CASSFGVSTEAFF.

The gene calls are TRBV6-6 and TRBJ2-7; 10 nucleotides match TRBD1. J lost 9 bases, V lost 4 bases, and 6 bases had no gene match. This CDR3 comprises 13 residues. CDR1 is MNHNY, CDR2 SVGAGI, per germline (reference sequence). CDR3 nucleotide sequence: TGTGCCAGCAGTTCGGACAGGGGGGGAGGGCAGTACTTC. Encoded protein: CASSSDRGGGQYF.

This clone was found once. The gene calls are TRBV9 and TRBJ2-3; D is possibly TRBD2 (6 bases). V lost 3 bases and J lost 6, with 11 bases in between. The CDR3 runs to 13 residues. Germline V gives CDR1 SGDLS, CDR2 YYNGEE. CDR3 nucleotide sequence: TGTGCCAGCAGCGCCTTTCTAGCGGATACGCAGTATTTT. It translates to CASSAFLADTQYF.

The genes are TRBV6-5 and TRBJ1-1; D might be TRBD1 (5 bases). The V gene's germline CDR1 is MNHEY and CDR2 SVGAGI. The CDR3 is 14 residues long. With 6 bases removed from V and 6 bases from J, the gap between germline ends came to 17 bases. Here the CDR3 DNA reads TGTGCCAGCAGCCTACAGTCGGGGGTCCCTGAAGCTTTCTTT. Residues: CASSLQSGVPEAFF.

The chain is built from TRBV5-6 and TRBJ2-7; tentative D call: TRBD2 (6 bases). The germline CDR1 and CDR2 sequences are SGHDT and YYEEEE. Trimming removed 3 bases from V and 2 bases from J, with 12 bases in between. The CDR3 consists of 14 residues. Written as DNA, the CDR3 is TGTGCCAGCAGCTGGGTTAGCGGAACCTACGAGCAGTACTTC. It is translated as CASSWVSGTYEQYF.

The rearrangement joins TRBV18 to TRBJ2-7; 9 positions match TRBD1. Germline V gene sequence: CDR1 KGHSH, CDR2 LQKENI. This CDR3 spans 15 amino acids. V dropped 6 bases and J dropped 2; count of bases not matched to a gene: 8. The CDR3 DNA is TGTGCCAGCTCGCGTTCTGACAGGGGGACCTACGAGCAGTACTTC. It codes for CASSRSDRGTYEQYF.

This chain uses TRBV5-8 with TRBJ2-7, with D perhaps TRBD1 (6 bases). The CDR3 runs 14 residues. V lost 4 bases and J lost 4, with 15 bases in between. Germline V CDR1 and CDR2: SGHTS, YDEGEE. As DNA, the CDR3 is TGTGCCAGCAGCAGAAAAACAGGGAAATACGAGCAGTACTTC. Translation: CASSRKTGKYEQYF.

The CDR3 protein is CASSVKREGAGETQYF. CDR3 DNA: TGTGCCAGCAGCGTGAAGCGGGAGGGCGCAGGAGAGACCCAGTACTTC. The rearrangement links TRBV9 to TRBJ2-5; 10 bases line up with TRBD2. V lost 2 bases and J lost 4; bases outside the gene matches: 8. Germline CDR1 and CDR2: SGDLS and YYNGEE. This CDR3 spans 16 amino acids. Filled out from reference TRBV9 and TRBJ2-5, the complete variable domain reads DSGVTQTPKHLITATGQRVTLRCSPRSGDLSVYWYQQSLDQGLQFLIQYYNGEERAKGNILERFSAQQFPDLHSELNLSSLELGDSALYFCASSVKREGAGETQYFGPGTRLLVL.

The V gene is TRBV9, the J gene TRBJ2-7, with a weak D call TRBD2 (8 bases). Trimming shortened V by 4 bases and J by 4 bases, and 27 bases separated the two germline ends. The CDR3 sequence is 18 residues long. Germline CDR1 reads SGDLS; CDR2 reads YYNGEE. The DNA for the CDR3 is TGTGCCAGCAGCCCCTCCCTGACAGGGACTAGTAATACTTACGAGCAGTACTTC. Its protein product is CASSPSLTGTSNTYEQYF.

J is TRBJ2-7 and V is TRBV7-2, with D possibly matching TRBD2 (6 bases). The CDR3 covers 16 residues. V was pared by 5 bases and J by 2 bases, with 19 bases between. In germline, CDR1 is SGHTA, CDR2 FQGNSA. The CDR3 DNA sequence: TGTGCCAGCAGCCCCTATGGGGGGACCGCCACCTACGAGCAGTACTTC. It translates to CASSPYGGTATYEQYF.

The chain recombines TRBV28 with TRBJ1-4, with D hard to call. Per the germline V gene, CDR1 is MDHEN and CDR2 is SYDVKM. Trimming cost V 6 bases and J 11 bases, with 10 bases left between them. The CDR3 sequence is 11 residues long. CDR3 amino acids: CASRWSEKLFF. DNA for the CDR3: TGTGCCAGCAGGTGGAGTGAGAAACTGTTTTTT. Full variable domain (remainder filled in from reference TRBV28 and TRBJ1-4): DVKVTQSSRYLVKRTGEKVFLECVQDMDHENMFWYRQDPGLGLRLIYFSYDVKMKEKGDIPEGYSVSREKKERFSLILESASTNQTSMYLCASRWSEKLFFGSGTQLSVL.

The CDR3 nucleotides read TGTGCCAGCAGCCCGGGACTAGCGGGAGGGTGGTCAGATACGCAGTATTTT. It specifies CASSPGLAGGWSDTQYF. The chain carries TRBV7-6 and TRBJ2-3; TRBD2 aligns across 16 bases. Germline CDR1 reads SGHVS; CDR2 reads FNYEAQ. The V gene end was trimmed by 5 bases and the J gene end by 4 bases; junction bases not matched to a gene: 6. The CDR3 is 17 amino acids. Complete variable domain (other parts from reference TRBV7-6 and TRBJ2-3): GAGVSQSPRYKVTKRGQDVALRCDPISGHVSLYWYRQALGQGPEFLTYFNYEAQQDKSGLPNDRFSAERPEGSISTLTIQRTEQRDSAMYRCASSPGLAGGWSDTQYFGPGTRLTVL.

The chain joins TRBV28 to TRBJ1-2; 7 nucleotides line up with TRBD1. Germline CDR1 is MDHEN and CDR2 is SYDVKM. Losses at the gene ends were 3 bases for V and 2 bases for J; bases not matched to a gene: 3. This CDR3 is 14 amino acids long. This CDR3 is CASSFPTGNYGYTF. CDR3 in DNA: TGTGCCAGCAGTTTTCCGACAGGGAACTATGGCTACACCTTC.

Remarks on this clone: One junction end does not reproduce the germline sequence, and a read error may be involved. The rearrangement joins TRBV9 to TRBJ1-6; 8 nucleotides line up with TRBD1. Germline V gene lookup returns CDR1 SGDLS and CDR2 YYNGEE. There are 16 residues in the CDR3. CDR3 in DNA: TGTGCCAGCAGCGATTCCCGGGACAGGCCCAATTCACACCTCCACTTT. Protein sequence: CASSDSRDRPNSHLHF.

V gene TRBV6-1 combines with J gene TRBJ1-5; no firm D call. Trimming left V 3 bases short and J 2 bases short, with 8 bases between. This CDR3 comprises 14 residues. CDR1 and CDR2 (germline): MNHNS, SASEGT. The CDR3 reads CASSDESGNQPQHF. The CDR3 DNA reads TGTGCCAGCAGTGATGAATCGGGCAATCAGCCCCAGCATTTT.

The V gene is TRBV6-5, the J gene TRBJ2-7; TRBD1 aligns across 8 bases. This CDR3 is 15 amino acids long. V trimming: 5 bases; J trimming: 2 bases; junction bases outside the gene matches: 8. Germline CDR1 is MNHEY and CDR2 is SVGAGI. CDR3 protein: CASSVLRTGTYEQYF. CDR3 coding DNA: TGTGCCAGCAGTGTTCTCCGGACAGGGACCTACGAGCAGTACTTC.

The V call is TRBV28, the J call TRBJ1-2, with D possibly being TRBD1 (5 bases). Trimming removed 5 bases at V and 1 base at J, with 23 bases between. Germline loops: CDR1 MDHEN, CDR2 SYDVKM. This CDR3 region has 18 residues. The CDR3 sequence is CASSLSPWGVLINYGYTF. The CDR3 nucleotides are TGTGCCAGCAGTCTCTCTCCATGGGGGGTTTTGATTAACTATGGCTACACCTTC.